The 4 T cell receptor beta chains below come from one sample, sequenced in a study of shared clonotypes between healthy human individuals (dated by TCRdb to the early 2020s). The library was generated by the immunoSEQ multiplex PCR assay. The immuneACCESS repertoire file appears here via TCRdb, limited to in-frame rearrangements. These files lack a portion of the clones; in checked studies, under half of the deficit traces to unresolved V genes, and the cause of the others is not known. The sample table holds some 2 million clones, of which approximately 94% were seen once. 1.2% of the sample is in the top ten clones. CD8 naive samples were obtained by positive selection for CCR7 among CD45RO-negative cells, yielding a CD45RA+CCR7+ population from which TemRA cells were excluded. The sequenced sample was naive CD8+ T cells sorted from blood. This specimen's cell subset or site label, interpreted: CD45RA+CCR7+. The receptor set was obtained from a man between 18 and 35 years old in good health.

The chain recombines TRBV5-4 with TRBJ2-7; the D is unclear. In germline, CDR1 is SGHNT, CDR2 YYREEE (reference sequence). Trimming cost V 2 bases and J 0 bases, with 3 bases left between them. The CDR3 length is 12 residues. CDR3 DNA: TGTGCCAGCAGCTTCTTCTCCTACGAGCAGTACTTC. It yields the protein CASSFFSYEQYF. Looking up the rest from reference TRBV5-4 and TRBJ2-7 gives the full variable domain: ETGVTQSPTHLIKTRGQQVTLRCSSQSGHNTVSWYQQALGQGPQFIFQYYREEENGRGNFPPRFSGLQFPNYSSELNVNALELDDSALYLCASSFFSYEQYFGPGTRLTVT.

The chain carries TRBV4-1 and TRBJ2-7, with D perhaps matching TRBD2 (5 bases). Germline V gene sequence: CDR1 MGHRA, CDR2 YSYEKL. The V end was cut by 0 bases, the J end by 5 bases, with 11 bases between. This CDR3 comprises 14 residues. CDR3 bases: TGCGCCAGCAGCCAAGAAGCCGGGGATCACGAGCAGTACTTC. Protein product: CASSQEAGDHEQYF.

The chain has TRBV19 and TRBJ2-5, with D perhaps matching TRBD1 (5 bases). This CDR3 region has 12 residues. CDR1 LNHDA and CDR2 SQIVND come from the germline V gene (reference sequence). V was pared by 9 bases and J by 7 bases, with 15 bases between. CDR3 coding DNA: TGTGCCAGCGAAAGTCCCGACAGGACCCAGTACTTC. Translation: CASESPDRTQYF.

The chain combines TRBV7-6 with TRBJ1-4, with TRBD1 as a possible D gene (6 bases). This CDR3 has 16 residues. V lost 1 base and J lost 3, with 12 bases in between. CDR1 and CDR2 (germline): SGHVS, FNYEAQ. The CDR3 DNA follows: TGTGCCAGCAGCTTAGATGGTGCAGGGGCTAATGAAAAACTGTTTTTT. This gives the protein CASSLDGAGANEKLFF.